The T cell receptor beta chain described here comes from a study of CD4 T cells in relation to SARS-CoV-2 and coronaviruses. Whole-study context: The HLA restriction of the shared crossreactive spike epitopes was mapped.

CD4+ T cells from unexposed donors were obtained before the COVID-19 pandemic (2011-2018). To note about this clone: What it binds is unknown.

Deep TCR-beta sequencing used DNA from uncultured naive and memory CD4+ T cells. Sequencing was performed with immunoSEQ multiplex PCR; in TCRdb, only in-frame clones are kept and a portion is missing. Here the sample spans more than 50,000 clones, about nine tenths being singletons. Findings and caveats of the study: Pre-pandemic and post-infection samples never came from the same donor. SARS-CoV-2-driven expansion was significantly weaker in crossreactive than monoreactive clones.

Per the germline V gene, CDR1 is SGHRS and CDR2 is YFSETQ. The ends were cut back, 4 bases at V and 5 bases at J, with 13 bases in the middle. The CDR3 is made up of 13 amino acids. This sequence originates from a human donor in good health. The sequenced material came from memory CD4+ T cells from PBMCs. The rearrangement joins TRBV5-1 to TRBJ2-7; D perhaps matches TRBD2 (5 bases). CDR3 coding DNA: TGCGCCAGCAGCACGGACTCTAACCACGAGCAGTACTTC. Protein: CASSTDSNHEQYF.